Detailed here is one T cell receptor beta chain. Germline CDR1 is SQVTM and CDR2 is ANQGSEA. This CDR3 contains 14 residues. V was cut by 3 bases and J by 2 bases, with 11 bases left in between. This sample stems from a study of blood T cell repertoires in COVID-19. Study overall: Acute and convalescent COVID-19 samples came from the United States, Italy and Spain.

Produced via immunoSEQ multiplex PCR; TCRdb's table is partial and in-frame only. The sample has tens of thousands of clones, about four fifths seen once. The chain is built from TRBV29-1 and TRBJ1-3, with a tentative D call TRBD1 (5 bases). This sequence originates from a woman aged 60-75 years with acute or convalescent COVID-19. What was sequenced was peripheral blood. The CDR3 region is CSVEAGGAGNTIYF. The CDR3 region has the DNA TGCAGCGTTGAGGCGGGGGGAGCTGGAAACACCATATATTTT.